Shown below are 14 T cell receptor beta chains from a single sample sequenced in a study of cytomegalovirus exposure and HLA in healthy donors. PCR amplification relied on 60 Vbeta primers (plus 13 Jbeta primers). Method: immunoSEQ multiplex PCR; TCRdb's copy keeps in-frame clones and lacks some. The table has about 190,000 clones, 84% seen once. The sample taken for sequencing was PBMCs. The receptors derive from a woman in her 50s in good health and CMV-seropositive.

The J gene is TRBJ2-7, the V gene TRBV2; D is unclear. CDR3 length: 13 residues. The germline gives CDR1 SNHLY, CDR2 FYNNEI. V shed 0 bases and J shed 3 bases, with 6 bases lying between them. In DNA, the CDR3 is TGTGCCAGCAGTGAAGCCCCCAGCTACGAGCAGTACTTC. Its translation: CASSEAPSYEQYF. Full variable domain (remainder filled in from reference TRBV2 and TRBJ2-7): EPEVTQTPSHQVTQMGQEVILRCVPISNHLYFYWYRQILGQKVEFLVSFYNNEISEKSEIFDDQFSVERPDGSNFTLKIRSTKLEDSAMYFCASSEAPSYEQYFGPGTRLTVT.

This clone was recorded once. This chain links TRBV27 with TRBJ2-1, with 12 bases identical to TRBD1. The CDR3 covers 15 residues. Trimming took 5 bases from V and 6 from J; bases not matched to a gene: 5. Germline values: CDR1 MNHEY, CDR2 SMNVEV (reference sequence). The CDR3 is CASSPGTGGFNEQFF. CDR3 bases: TGTGCCAGCAGTCCAGGGACAGGGGGCTTCAATGAGCAGTTCTTC.

This chain links TRBV7-9 with TRBJ2-2, with 14 bases aligning to TRBD2. Germline V gene lookup returns CDR1 SEHNR and CDR2 FQNEAQ (reference sequence). The V gene end was trimmed by 5 bases and the J gene end by 4 bases; junction bases not matched to a gene: 12. This CDR3 is built from 19 residues. In DNA form, the CDR3 reads TGTGCCAGCAGCCCGCAAATCCGGACTAGCGGGGGGCCCACCGGGGAGCTGTTTTTT. It codes for CASSPQIRTSGGPTGELFF.

The J gene is TRBJ2-7, the V gene TRBV7-9; possible D gene TRBD1, 5 bases. Trimming removed 6 bases from V and 0 bases from J, with 15 bases in between. Germline V gene data show CDR1 as SEHNR and CDR2 as FQNEAQ (reference sequence). CDR3 length equals 15 residues. Here the CDR3 reads CASSWGNRSSYEQYF. The DNA for the CDR3 is TGTGCCAGCAGTTGGGGAAACAGGAGCTCCTACGAGCAGTACTTC.

The rearrangement uses TRBV6-5 and TRBJ2-7; no clear D. The CDR3 extends over 13 amino acids. Trimming left V 6 bases short and J 6 bases short, with 15 bases between. The germline gives CDR1 MNHEY, CDR2 SVGAGI. In DNA, the CDR3 is TGTGCCAGCAGGGTCCTCGAGGCTAGCGAGCAGTACTTC. Its protein is CASRVLEASEQYF.

The chain is built from TRBV5-1 and TRBJ1-6; 7 bases align to TRBD1. The CDR3 is 15 amino acids. Looked up from germline, CDR1 is SGHRS and CDR2 is YFSETQ. The V and J ends lost 7 bases and 7 bases, in that order; junction bases with no gene match: 11. In nucleotides, the CDR3 is TGCGCCAGCGGGCAGGGGGACAGACTAAATTCACCCCTCCACTTT. This codes for CASGQGDRLNSPLHF.

Regarding this clone: Different DNA sequences within this sample yield the same CDR3. The chain joins TRBV4-1 to TRBJ2-3; a possible D gene is TRBD2 (6 bases). V dropped 4 bases and J dropped 4 bases, with 9 bases sitting between them. The germline V gene encodes CDR1 MGHRA and CDR2 YSYEKL. The CDR3 has 13 residues. In DNA, the CDR3 is TGCGCCAGCAGCCCAGGACTACCAGATACGCAGTATTTT. As protein: CASSPGLPDTQYF.

This chain joins TRBV7-9 and TRBJ2-7; 8 bases agree with TRBD2. Per germline, CDR1 SEHNR and CDR2 FQNEAQ (reference sequence). The CDR3 loop spans 14 amino acids. V dropped 3 bases and J dropped 4; count of bases not matched to a gene: 5. In DNA, the CDR3 is TGTGCCAGCAGCTTGCTCGGGGGGGGATACGAGCAGTACTTC. Its protein product is CASSLLGGGYEQYF.

The chain joins TRBV7-2 to TRBJ2-3; 8 positions match TRBD2. Germline lookup yields CDR1 SGHTA and CDR2 FQGNSA. CDR3 length equals 14 residues. Unmatched junction bases numbered 3, after V lost 3 bases and J lost 4 bases. This chain's CDR3 is CASSFGTSPDTQYF. The CDR3 nucleotides read TGTGCCAGCAGCTTCGGGACTAGTCCAGATACGCAGTATTTT.

The V call is TRBV15, the J call TRBJ2-7; D possibly corresponds to TRBD2 (5 bases). Germline CDR1 LNHNV, CDR2 YYDKDF (reference sequence). V was cut by 0 bases and J by 6 bases, with 12 bases left in between. This CDR3 spans 14 amino acids. The CDR3 nucleotides read TGTGCCACCAGCAGAGATAGGGTCCGGGGCGAGCAGTACTTC. This codes for CATSRDRVRGEQYF.

The gene calls are TRBV5-1 and TRBJ2-3; 15 bases agree with TRBD2. Germline V CDR1 and CDR2: SGHRS, YFSETQ. This CDR3 comprises 21 residues. The V gene end was trimmed by 1 base and the J gene end by 9 bases; junction bases not matched to a gene: 21. CDR3 bases: TGCGCCAGCAGCTTGAGTTGGACTAGCGGGGGGGCGGATCCGTATGCGAGGACGCAGTATTTT. Encoded protein: CASSLSWTSGGADPYARTQYF.

The chain combines TRBV5-1 with TRBJ2-1, with D perhaps matching TRBD2 (6 bases). This CDR3 has 15 amino acids. The V and J ends lost 0 bases and 4 bases respectively, with 11 bases between them. Looked up from germline, CDR1 is SGHRS and CDR2 is YFSETQ. DNA of the CDR3: TGCGCCAGCAGCTTGGACGGGGGACCTTACAATGAGCAGTTCTTC. This translates into CASSLDGGPYNEQFF. Variable domain in full (rest from reference TRBV5-1 and TRBJ2-1): KAGVTQTPRYLIKTRGQQVTLSCSPISGHRSVSWYQQTPGQGLQFLFEYFSETQRNKGNFPGRFSGRQFSNSRSEMNVSTLELGDSALYLCASSLDGGPYNEQFFGPGTRLTVL.

V is TRBV6-5 and J is TRBJ1-2, with D unclear. This CDR3 has 15 residues. V dropped 0 bases and J dropped 6 bases, with 14 bases sitting between them. In germline, CDR1 is MNHEY, CDR2 SVGAGI. As DNA, the CDR3 is TGTGCCAGCAGTTACTCCCACAGAAATAAACATGGCTACACCTTC. Translating it yields CASSYSHRNKHGYTF.

The rearrangement links TRBV29-1 to TRBJ2-2; maybe TRBD1 (5 bases). CDR3 length: 16 residues. Germline CDR1 reads SQVTM; CDR2 reads ANQGSEA. Trimming shortened V by 4 bases and J by 1 base, and 16 bases separated the two germline ends. CDR3 bases: TGCAGCGTTGCTTCGCCGCGTACAGGGAACACCGGGGAGCTGTTTTTT. Protein sequence: CSVASPRTGNTGELFF.